Only a few counts were recorded for the clone carrying this T cell receptor beta chain. Its antigen is as yet unknown. The junction does not match germline at one end; this may be a read error. The CDR3 is 15 amino acids. CDR1 is KGHSH, CDR2 LQKENI, per germline. The data were obtained in a study of regulatory T cells in long-lasting Graves disease. As for time point: newly diagnosed GD, antithyroid drugs for less than 3 months. The TCR library was made from RNA extracted from PBMCs. Sequencing libraries for TCR beta were prepared with iRepertoire HTBI primers and Arm-PCR of CDR3 regions. TCRdb processed the multiplex PCR reads anew with MiXCR; each CDR3 protein has one entry. The sample carries roughly 350,000 distinct CDR3 sequences, 16% recorded once. General observations from the study: Few sampled subjects may have lowered accuracy. Comparison showed that persistent patients shared more public clonotypes (about 2,700) than new patients (roughly 970). TRBV28 was favored in persistent disease, as were TRBJ1-2 and TRBJ2-5.

This sample also belongs to another study, concerning T cells in Graves' hyperthyroidism and ophthalmopathy. That study adds: Stable hyperthyroidism was separated from ophthalmopathy by a model based on 13 V-J features.

Sequencing used peripheral blood mononuclear cells (PBMCs), obtained at new diagnosis, from a patient treated with antithyroid drugs. This receptor was taken from a man between 40 and 49 years old with Graves disease. V gene TRBV18 combines with J gene TRBJ2-7; the D gene is possibly TRBD1 (5 bases). In DNA, the CDR3 is TGTGCCAGCTCACGAGTACAGGCCTCCTCCTACGGGCAGTACTTC. Translating gives CASSRVQASSYGQYF.